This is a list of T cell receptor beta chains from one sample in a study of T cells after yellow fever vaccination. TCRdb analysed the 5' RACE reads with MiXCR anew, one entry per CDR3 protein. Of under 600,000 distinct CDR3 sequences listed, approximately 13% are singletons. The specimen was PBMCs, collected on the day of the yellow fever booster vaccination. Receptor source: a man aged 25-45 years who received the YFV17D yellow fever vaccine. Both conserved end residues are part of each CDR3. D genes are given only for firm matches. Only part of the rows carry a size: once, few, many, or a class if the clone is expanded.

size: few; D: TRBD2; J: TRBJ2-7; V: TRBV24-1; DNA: TGTGCCACCAGTGGGGGGGGCTCCTACGAGCAGTACTTC; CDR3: CATSGGGSYEQYF
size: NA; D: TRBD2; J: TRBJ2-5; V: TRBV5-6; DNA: TGTGCCAGCAGCTCCCGAAGCGGGGGGGAGACCCAGTACTTC; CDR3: CASSSRSGGETQYF
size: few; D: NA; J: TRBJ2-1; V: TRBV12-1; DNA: TGTGCCAGCAGCTTTAGATCGGGGGGGTCGCGTGAGCAGTTCTTC; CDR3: CASSFRSGGSREQFF
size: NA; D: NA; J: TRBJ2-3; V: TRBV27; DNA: TGTGCCAGCAGTTTAGGCCCGGGACTTATCACAGATACGCAGTATTTT; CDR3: CASSLGPGLITDTQYF
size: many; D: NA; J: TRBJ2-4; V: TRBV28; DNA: TGTGCCAGCAGACCTACGGACGGGTACATTCAGTACTTC; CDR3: CASRPTDGYIQYF
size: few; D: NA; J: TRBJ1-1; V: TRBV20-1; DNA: TGCAGTGCTCACAAAGGGATCTTGAACACTGAAGCTTTCTTT; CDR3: CSAHKGILNTEAFF
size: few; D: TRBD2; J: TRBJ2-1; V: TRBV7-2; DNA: TGTGCCAGCAGCTTATCCACCGGGACTAGCTTTCGAGAGGGGTTCTTC; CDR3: CASSLSTGTSFREGFF
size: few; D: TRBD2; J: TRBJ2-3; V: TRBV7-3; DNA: TGTGCCAGCACCGTGGGGGAGGGAGACCTAGATACGCAGTATTTT; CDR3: CASTVGEGDLDTQYF
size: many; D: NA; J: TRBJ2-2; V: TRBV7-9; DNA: TGTGCCAGCAGCTTAGACAGGAACACCGGGGAGCTGTTTTTT; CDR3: CASSLDRNTGELFF
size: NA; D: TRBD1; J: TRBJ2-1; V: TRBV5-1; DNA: TGCGCCAGCAGCTTGAGCTTAGGGACAGGGGGGAATGAGCAGTTCTTC; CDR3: CASSLSLGTGGNEQFF
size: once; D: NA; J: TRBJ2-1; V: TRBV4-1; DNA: TGCGCCAGCAAAAACCCGGGTTACAATGAGCAGTTCTTC; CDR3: CASKNPGYNEQFF
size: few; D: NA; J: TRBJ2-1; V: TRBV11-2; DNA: TGTGCCAGCAGCTTAGGTGGCCTAGTCTTATACAATGAGCAGTTCTTC; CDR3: CASSLGGLVLYNEQFF
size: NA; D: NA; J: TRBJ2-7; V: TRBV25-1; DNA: TGTGCCAGCAGTGACTGGTCGGGGGACGAGCAGTACTTC; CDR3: CASSDWSGDEQYF
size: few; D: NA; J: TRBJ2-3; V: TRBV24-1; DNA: TGTGCCACCAGTGATCTCCGGGACCTACGCACAGATACGCAGTATTTT; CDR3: CATSDLRDLRTDTQYF
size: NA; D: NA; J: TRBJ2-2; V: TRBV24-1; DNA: TGTGCCACCAGTAGCGGCGGAGGATGGGGGGAGCTGTTTTTT; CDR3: CATSSGGGWGELFF
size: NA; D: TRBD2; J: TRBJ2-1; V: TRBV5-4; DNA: TGTGCCAGCAGCCTACGACTAGCGGGGGTGGTTGAGCAGTTCTTC; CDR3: CASSLRLAGVVEQFF
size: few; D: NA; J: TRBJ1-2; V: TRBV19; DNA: TGTGCCAGTACGGAGGTGGGGAGGTTTAACTATGGCTACACCTTC; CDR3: CASTEVGRFNYGYTF
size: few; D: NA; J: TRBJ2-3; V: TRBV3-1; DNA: TGTGCCAGCAGCCTTTCGGCCGGAGGAGGAGGTACGCAGTATTTT; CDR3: CASSLSAGGGGTQYF
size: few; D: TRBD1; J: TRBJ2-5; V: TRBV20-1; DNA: TGCAGTGCCGGACAGGGGGAGACCCAGTACTTC; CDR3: CSAGQGETQYF
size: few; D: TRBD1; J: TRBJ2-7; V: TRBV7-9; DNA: TGTGCCAGCAGCCCCTCGGGACAGGGCTACAGCGAGCAGTACTTC; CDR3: CASSPSGQGYSEQYF
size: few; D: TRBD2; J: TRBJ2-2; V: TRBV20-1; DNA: TGCAGTGCTACTGGGACTAGCGGGAGATTTACCGGGGAGCTGTTTTTT; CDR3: CSATGTSGRFTGELFF
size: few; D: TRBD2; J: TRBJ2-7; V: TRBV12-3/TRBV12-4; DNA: TGTGCCAGCAGTCAAGGACTAGCGGGAGATTTAGAGCAGTACTTC; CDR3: CASSQGLAGDLEQYF
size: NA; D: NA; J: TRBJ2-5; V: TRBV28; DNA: TGTGCCAGCAGTATTAACAGGGCCGGGACCCAGTACTTC; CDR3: CASSINRAGTQYF
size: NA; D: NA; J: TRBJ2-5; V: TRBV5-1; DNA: TGCGCCAGCAGCTATATTAGCGGAGAGACCCAGTACTTC; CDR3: CASSYISGETQYF
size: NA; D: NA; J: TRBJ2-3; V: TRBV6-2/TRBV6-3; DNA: TGTGCCAGCAGTGCCTCCGGATGGGCAGATATGCAGTATTTT; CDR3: CASSASGWADMQYF
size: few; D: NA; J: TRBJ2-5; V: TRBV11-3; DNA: TGTGCCAGCAGCCCCCAAAACCCTGCGGGACCGGAGACCCAGTACTTC; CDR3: CASSPQNPAGPETQYF
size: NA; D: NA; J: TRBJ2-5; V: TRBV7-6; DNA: TGTGCCATCCGGTGGAGTCACGAAGAGACCCAGTACTTC; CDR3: CAIRWSHEETQYF
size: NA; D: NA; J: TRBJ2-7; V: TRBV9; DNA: TGTGCCAGCAGCTTCCGAGGTGGGAGCTCCTACGAGCAGTACTTC; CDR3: CASSFRGGSSYEQYF
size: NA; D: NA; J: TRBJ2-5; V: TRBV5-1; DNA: TGCGCCAGCAGCTTGGCGACGCCGACCCAGTACTTC; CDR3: CASSLATPTQYF
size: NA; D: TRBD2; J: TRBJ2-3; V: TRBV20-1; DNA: TGCAGTGCTACCCAGCCGGGACTAGCGGGAGGTGGGGATACGCAGTATTTT; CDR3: CSATQPGLAGGGDTQYF
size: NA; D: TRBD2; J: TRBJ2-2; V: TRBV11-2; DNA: TGTGCCAGCAGCTTAATACTAGCGGGACGGGGGGGCACCGGGGAGCTGTTTTTT; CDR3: CASSLILAGRGGTGELFF
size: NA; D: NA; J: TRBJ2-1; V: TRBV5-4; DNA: TGTGCCAGCAGCGGGACGGGCAGTGAGCAGTTCTTC; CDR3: CASSGTGSEQFF
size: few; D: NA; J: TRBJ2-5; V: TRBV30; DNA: TGTGCCTGGAGTCGGACAGCCGGGACCCAGTACTTC; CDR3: CAWSRTAGTQYF
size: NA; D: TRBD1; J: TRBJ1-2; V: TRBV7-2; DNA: TGTGCCAGCAGCTTACTACAGGGGGTAATCTATGGCTACACCTTC; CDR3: CASSLLQGVIYGYTF
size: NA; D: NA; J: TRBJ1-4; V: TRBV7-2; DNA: TGTGCCAGCAGACGGGGGGGCGTCCTTAATGAAAAACTGTTTTTT; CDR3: CASRRGGVLNEKLFF
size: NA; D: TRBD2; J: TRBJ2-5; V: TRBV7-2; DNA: TGTGCCAGCAGCTTAAAAGCGGGAGGGATAAAGACCCAGTACTTC; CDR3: CASSLKAGGIKTQYF
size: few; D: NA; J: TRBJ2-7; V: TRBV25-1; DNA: TGTGCCAGCAGCAAGCGGACAGGGAGGGCCTACGAGCAGTACTTC; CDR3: CASSKRTGRAYEQYF
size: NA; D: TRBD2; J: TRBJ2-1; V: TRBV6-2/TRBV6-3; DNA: TGTGCCAGCACCCGACTAGCGGGAGTGTCCTACAATGAGCAGTTCTTC; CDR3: CASTRLAGVSYNEQFF
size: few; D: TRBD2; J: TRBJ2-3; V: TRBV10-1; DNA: TGCGCCAGCAGTCCAAGTACCGGGACTACCACAGATACGCAGTATTTT; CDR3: CASSPSTGTTTDTQYF
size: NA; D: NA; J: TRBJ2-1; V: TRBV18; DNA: TGTGCCAGCTCATCACAGGGTGCAGGTACGAATGAGCAGTTCTTC; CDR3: CASSSQGAGTNEQFF
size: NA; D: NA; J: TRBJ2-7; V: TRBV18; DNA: TGTGCCAGCTCACCACCGGCAGGGGATGTTACCTACGAGCAGTACTTC; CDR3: CASSPPAGDVTYEQYF
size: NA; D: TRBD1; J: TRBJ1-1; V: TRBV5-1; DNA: TGCGCCAGCAGCTCGACCGGGACAGGGGATACCTCGGCTTTCTTT; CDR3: CASSSTGTGDTSAFF
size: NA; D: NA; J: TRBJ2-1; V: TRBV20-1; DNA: TGCAGTGCTAGATCTACGGGGGGGACAGTCCAGCAGTTCTTC; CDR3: CSARSTGGTVQQFF
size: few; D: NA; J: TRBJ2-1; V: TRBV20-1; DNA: TGCAGTGCTAGGGAACGGTACAATGAGCAGTTCTTC; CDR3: CSARERYNEQFF
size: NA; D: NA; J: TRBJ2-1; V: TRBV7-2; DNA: TGTGCCAGCAGCCCCGGAGAGGCCTCCTACAATGAGCAGTTCTTC; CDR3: CASSPGEASYNEQFF